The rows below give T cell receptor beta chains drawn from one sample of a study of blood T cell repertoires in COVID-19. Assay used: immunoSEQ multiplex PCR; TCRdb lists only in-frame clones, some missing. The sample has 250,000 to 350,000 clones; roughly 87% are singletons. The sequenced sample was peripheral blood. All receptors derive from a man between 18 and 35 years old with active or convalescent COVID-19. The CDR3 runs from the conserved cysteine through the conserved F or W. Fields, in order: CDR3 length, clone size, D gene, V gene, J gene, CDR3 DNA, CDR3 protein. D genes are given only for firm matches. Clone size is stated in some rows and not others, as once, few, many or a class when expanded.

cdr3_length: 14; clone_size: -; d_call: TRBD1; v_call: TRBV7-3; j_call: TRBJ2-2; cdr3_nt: TGTGCCAGCAGTCGACAGGGGGGCGGCGGGGAGCTGTTTTTT; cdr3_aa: CASSRQGGGGELFF
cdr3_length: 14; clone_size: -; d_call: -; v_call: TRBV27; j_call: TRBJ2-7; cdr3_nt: TGTGCCAGCAGTTTTAGTCAGGGCTCCTACGAGCAGTACTTC; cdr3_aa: CASSFSQGSYEQYF
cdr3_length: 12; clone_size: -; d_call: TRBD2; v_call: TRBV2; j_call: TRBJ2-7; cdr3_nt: TGTGCCAGCAAGCGGGGGACCTACGAGCAGTACTTC; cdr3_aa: CASKRGTYEQYF
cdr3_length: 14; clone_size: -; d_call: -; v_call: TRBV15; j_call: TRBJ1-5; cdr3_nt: TGTGCCACCAGCAGAGATCTAGGCAATCAGCCCCAGCATTTT; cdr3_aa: CATSRDLGNQPQHF
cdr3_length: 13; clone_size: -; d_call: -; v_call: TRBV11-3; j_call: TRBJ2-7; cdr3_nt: TGTGCCAGCAGCTTATCCCCAGGCTACGAGCAGTACTTC; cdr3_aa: CASSLSPGYEQYF
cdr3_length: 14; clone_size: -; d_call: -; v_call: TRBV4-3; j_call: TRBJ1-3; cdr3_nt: TGCGCCAGCAGCCAAGATGTTGAAGTAACAACCATATATTTT; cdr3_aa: CASSQDVEVTTIYF
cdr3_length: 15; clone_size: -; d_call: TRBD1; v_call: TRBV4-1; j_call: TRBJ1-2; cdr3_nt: TGCGCCAGCAGCCCCATCTACGACAGGGCGAATGGCTACACCTTC; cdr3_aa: CASSPIYDRANGYTF
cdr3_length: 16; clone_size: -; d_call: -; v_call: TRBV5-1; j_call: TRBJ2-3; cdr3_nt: TGCGCCAGCAGCCTACCTCTGACTAGAGGGAGAGATACGCAGTATTTT; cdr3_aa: CASSLPLTRGRDTQYF
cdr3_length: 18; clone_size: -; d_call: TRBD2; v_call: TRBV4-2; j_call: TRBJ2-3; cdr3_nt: TGTGCCAGCAGCCAGAAACTGGGACTAGCGGGAGTCGAAGATACGCAGTATTTT; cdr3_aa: CASSQKLGLAGVEDTQYF
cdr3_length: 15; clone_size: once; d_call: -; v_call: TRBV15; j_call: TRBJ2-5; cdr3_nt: TGTGCCACCAGCAGGTACAACAGGGGGGGAGAGACCCAGTACTTC; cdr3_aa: CATSRYNRGGETQYF
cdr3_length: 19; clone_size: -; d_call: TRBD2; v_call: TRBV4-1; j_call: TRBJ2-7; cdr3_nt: TGCGCCAGCAGCCAAGGGTTCAGGGGTCGGGGACTAGACTCCTACGAGCAGTACTTC; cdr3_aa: CASSQGFRGRGLDSYEQYF
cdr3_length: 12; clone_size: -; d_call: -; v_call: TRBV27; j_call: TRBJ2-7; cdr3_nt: TGTGCCAGCAGTTTCCGTCCCTACGAGCAGTACTTC; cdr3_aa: CASSFRPYEQYF
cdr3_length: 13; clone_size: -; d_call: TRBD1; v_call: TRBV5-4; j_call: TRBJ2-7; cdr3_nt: TGTGCCAGCAGCGGTGGACAGGGCTACGAGCAGTACTTC; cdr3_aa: CASSGGQGYEQYF
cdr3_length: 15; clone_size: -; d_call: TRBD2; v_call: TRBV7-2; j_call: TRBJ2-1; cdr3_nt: TGTGCCAGCAGCATAACTAGCGGGGGGCCCTACGAGCAGTTCTTC; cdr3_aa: CASSITSGGPYEQFF
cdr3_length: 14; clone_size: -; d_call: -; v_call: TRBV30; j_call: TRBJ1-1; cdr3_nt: TGTGCCTGGAGTGCCCGGACTAGGAACACTGAAGCTTTCTTT; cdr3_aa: CAWSARTRNTEAFF
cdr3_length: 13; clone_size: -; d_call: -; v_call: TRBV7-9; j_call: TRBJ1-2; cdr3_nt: TGTGCCAGCAGCTTAGAGGGGTTGTATGGCTACACCTTC; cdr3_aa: CASSLEGLYGYTF
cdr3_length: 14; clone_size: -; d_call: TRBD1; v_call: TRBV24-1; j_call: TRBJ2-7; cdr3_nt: TGTGCCACCAGCCCGACAGGGGAAGTTTACGAGCAGTACTTC; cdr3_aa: CATSPTGEVYEQYF
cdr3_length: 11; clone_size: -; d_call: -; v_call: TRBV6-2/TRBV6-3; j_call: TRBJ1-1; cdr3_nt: TGTGCCAGCAGTTACTATCACGAGGCTTTCTTT; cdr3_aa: CASSYYHEAFF
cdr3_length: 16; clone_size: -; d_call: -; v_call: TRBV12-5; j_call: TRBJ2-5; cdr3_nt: TGTGCTAGTGCCATCGGGGTCAGCCTCTCCCAAGAGACCCAGTACTTC; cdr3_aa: CASAIGVSLSQETQYF
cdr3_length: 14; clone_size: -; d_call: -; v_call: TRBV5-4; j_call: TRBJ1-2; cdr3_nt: TGTGCCAGCAGCCCCGATCGGAGTTACTATGGCTACACCTTC; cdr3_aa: CASSPDRSYYGYTF
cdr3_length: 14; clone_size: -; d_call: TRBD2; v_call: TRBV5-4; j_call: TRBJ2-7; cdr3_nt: TGTGCCAGCAGCTTTAGCGGGGGGGCCTACGAGCAGTACTTC; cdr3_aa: CASSFSGGAYEQYF
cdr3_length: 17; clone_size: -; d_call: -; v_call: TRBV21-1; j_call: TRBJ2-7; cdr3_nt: TGTGCCAGCAGCAAAGCGCTAGCCAGCCCTTCCCCCTACGAGCAGTACTTC; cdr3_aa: CASSKALASPSPYEQYF
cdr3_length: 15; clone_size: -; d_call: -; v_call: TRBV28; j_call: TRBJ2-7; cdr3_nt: TGTGCCAGCAGTTTAGCCATCCCTATAACCTACGAGCAGTACTTC; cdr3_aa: CASSLAIPITYEQYF
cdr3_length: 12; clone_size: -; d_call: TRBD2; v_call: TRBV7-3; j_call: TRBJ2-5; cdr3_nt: TGTGCCAGCAGCCCTAGCGGGGGGACCCAGTACTTC; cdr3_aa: CASSPSGGTQYF
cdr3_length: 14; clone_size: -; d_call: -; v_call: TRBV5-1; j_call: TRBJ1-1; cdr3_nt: TGCGCCAGCAGCTTGGCGACTTTGAACACTGAAGCTTTCTTT; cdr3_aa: CASSLATLNTEAFF
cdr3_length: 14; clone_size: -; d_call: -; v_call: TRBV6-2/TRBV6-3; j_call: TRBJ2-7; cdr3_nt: TGTGCCAGCAGTTACTCGAAGCCACCCTACGAGCAGTACTTC; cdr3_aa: CASSYSKPPYEQYF
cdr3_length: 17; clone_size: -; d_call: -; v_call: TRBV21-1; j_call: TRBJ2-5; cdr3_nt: TGTGCCAGCAGCAAAGCGGCGGGACTAGCACCGGGGGAGACCCAGTACTTC; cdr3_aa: CASSKAAGLAPGETQYF
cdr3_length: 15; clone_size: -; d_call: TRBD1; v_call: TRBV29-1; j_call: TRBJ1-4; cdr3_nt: TGCAGCGTGCGGCGGTCGACAGGGCCTAATGAAAAACTGTTTTTT; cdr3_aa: CSVRRSTGPNEKLFF
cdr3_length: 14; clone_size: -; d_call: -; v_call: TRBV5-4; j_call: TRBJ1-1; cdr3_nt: TGTGCCAGCAGCCAAGGACAGACCAACACTGAAGCTTTCTTT; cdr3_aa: CASSQGQTNTEAFF
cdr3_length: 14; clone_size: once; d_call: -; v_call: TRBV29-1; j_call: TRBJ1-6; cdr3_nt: TGCAGCGTTGCAGAGGAGGGGCCTCATTCACCCCTCCACTTT; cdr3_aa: CSVAEEGPHSPLHF
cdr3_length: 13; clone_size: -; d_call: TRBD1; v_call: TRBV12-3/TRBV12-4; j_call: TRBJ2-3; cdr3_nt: TGTGCCAGCAGTAGCGGACAGGGGGTTGGGCAGTATTTT; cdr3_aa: CASSSGQGVGQYF
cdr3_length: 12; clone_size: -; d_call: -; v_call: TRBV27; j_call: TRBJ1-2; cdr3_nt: TGTGCCAGCAGTACAGGTCGCTATGGCTACACCTTC; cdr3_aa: CASSTGRYGYTF
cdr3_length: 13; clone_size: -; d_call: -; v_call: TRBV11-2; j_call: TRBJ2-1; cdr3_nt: TGTGCCAGCAGCTTATCTAGCGACTTTGAGCAGTTCTTC; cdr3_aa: CASSLSSDFEQFF
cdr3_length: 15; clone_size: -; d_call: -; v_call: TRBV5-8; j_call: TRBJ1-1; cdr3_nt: TGTGCCAGCAGCCCCCGCGGCAGGGGATTGTCTGAAGCTTTCTTT; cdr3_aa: CASSPRGRGLSEAFF
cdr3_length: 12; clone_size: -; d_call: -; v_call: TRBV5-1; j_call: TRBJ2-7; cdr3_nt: TGCGCCAGCAGCTTACAGGGATACGAGCAGTACTTC; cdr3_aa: CASSLQGYEQYF
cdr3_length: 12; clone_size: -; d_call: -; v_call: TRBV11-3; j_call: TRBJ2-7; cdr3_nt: TGTGCCAGCAGCCACAGACCGTACGAGCAGTACTTC; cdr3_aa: CASSHRPYEQYF
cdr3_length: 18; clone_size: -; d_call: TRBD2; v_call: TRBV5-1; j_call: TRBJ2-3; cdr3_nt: TGCGCCAGCAGCACCGGGGGGTTTGGGGGAGGAGTGCCAGATACGCAGTATTTT; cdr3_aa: CASSTGGFGGGVPDTQYF
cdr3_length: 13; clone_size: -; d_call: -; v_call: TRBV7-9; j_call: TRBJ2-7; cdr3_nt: TGTGCCAGCAGCTCCCGGGACTTCTACGAGCAGTACTTC; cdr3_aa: CASSSRDFYEQYF
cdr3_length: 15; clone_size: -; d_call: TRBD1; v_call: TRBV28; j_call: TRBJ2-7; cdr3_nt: TGTGCCAGCAGAGAAGACAGGGTCAAAACCTACGAGCAGTACTTC; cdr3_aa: CASREDRVKTYEQYF
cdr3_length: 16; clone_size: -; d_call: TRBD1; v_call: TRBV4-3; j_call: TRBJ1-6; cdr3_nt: TGCGCCAGCAGCCAAGAAACAGGGGCGGGACATTCACCCCTCCACTTT; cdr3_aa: CASSQETGAGHSPLHF
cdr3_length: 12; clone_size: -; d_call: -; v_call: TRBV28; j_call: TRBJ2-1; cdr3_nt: TGTGCCAGCTTCTCGGTTGGAGGTGAGCAGTTCTTC; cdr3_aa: CASFSVGGEQFF
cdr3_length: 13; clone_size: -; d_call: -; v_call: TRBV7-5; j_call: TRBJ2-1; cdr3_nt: TGTGCCAGAAGCCCAGGCCGGGAAGTTGAGCAGTTCTTC; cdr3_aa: CARSPGREVEQFF
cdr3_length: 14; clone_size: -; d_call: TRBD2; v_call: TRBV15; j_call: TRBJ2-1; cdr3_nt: TGTGCCACCAGCAGACCTGAGCGGGAGGATGAGCAGTTCTTC; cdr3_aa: CATSRPEREDEQFF
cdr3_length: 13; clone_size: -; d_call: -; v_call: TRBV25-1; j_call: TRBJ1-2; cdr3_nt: TGTGCCAGCAGTGGGACAGCTAACTATGGCTACACCTTC; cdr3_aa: CASSGTANYGYTF
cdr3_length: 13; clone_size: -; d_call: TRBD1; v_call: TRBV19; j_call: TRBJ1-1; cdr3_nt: TGTGCCAGTAGTATAGACAGGGGGACTGAAGCTTTCTTT; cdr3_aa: CASSIDRGTEAFF
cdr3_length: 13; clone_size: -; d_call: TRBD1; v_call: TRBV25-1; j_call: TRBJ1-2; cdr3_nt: TGTGCCAGCAGTCGACAGGGCCGGGAAGGCTACACCTTC; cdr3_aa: CASSRQGREGYTF